The 28 T cell receptor beta chains reported below all come from one sample, sequenced in a study of T cells in Graves' hyperthyroidism and ophthalmopathy. The source material, RNA transcripts, was used to amplify TCR beta CDR3 regions. Carried out on the TCR CDR3, a first-round RT-PCR used the HTBI primer set. TCRdb independently ran MiXCR on the multiplex PCR reads; one entry per CDR3 protein. The sample lists 250,000 to 350,000 distinct CDR3 sequences, about 20% seen once, with around 60% in the top ten. Sequencing was carried out using blood. These receptors came from a man between 25 and 39 years old with Graves' ophthalmopathy.

The chain combines TRBV10-2 with TRBJ2-7; TRBD2 might be the D (6 bases). V was trimmed by 8 bases and J by 6 bases, leaving 17 bases between them. The germline gives CDR1 WSHSY, CDR2 SAAADI. The CDR3 sequence is 13 residues long. CDR3 DNA: TGCGCCAGCGCCCGGACCGGGGGAGGCGAGCAGTACTTC. It encodes CASARTGGGEQYF.

The J gene is TRBJ2-2, the V gene TRBV7-3, with D perhaps matching TRBD2 (5 bases). Germline V CDR1 and CDR2: SGHTA, FQGTGA. The CDR3 runs to 15 residues. Trimming took 4 bases from V and 4 from J, leaving 13 bases between them. The CDR3 loop reads CASSSWTSGTGELFF. In DNA, the CDR3 is TGTGCCAGCAGCTCTTGGACGAGCGGCACCGGGGAGCTGTTTTTT. The full variable domain, in which reference TRBV7-3 and TRBJ2-2 provide the parts outside the CDR3, is GAGVSQTPSNKVTEKGKYVELRCDPISGHTALYWYRQSLGQGPEFLIYFQGTGAADDSGLPNDRFFAVRPEGSVSTLKIQRTERGDSAVYLCASSSWTSGTGELFFGEGSRLTVL.

The chain combines TRBV25-1 with TRBJ2-2, with TRBD2 identical over 7 bases. From germline, CDR1 is MGHDK and CDR2 SYGVNS. V lost 1 base and J lost 6; bases outside the gene matches: 8. The CDR3 has 16 residues. The chain's CDR3 is CASSEFLAGDAGELFF. The CDR3 DNA reads TGTGCCAGCAGTGAATTCTTGGCGGGAGATGCCGGGGAGCTGTTTTTT. Looking up the rest from reference TRBV25-1 and TRBJ2-2 gives the full variable domain: EADIYQTPRYLVIGTGKKITLECSQTMGHDKMYWYQQDPGMELHLIHYSYGVNSTEKGDLSSESTVSRIRTEHFPLTLESARPSHTSQYLCASSEFLAGDAGELFFGEGSRLTVL.

This rearrangement joins TRBV3-1 to TRBJ1-1; 7 nucleotides align to TRBD1. Per germline, CDR1 LGHDT and CDR2 YNNKEL (reference sequence). CDR3 length: 14 residues. J gave up 1 base and V 5 bases, and 4 bases lay outside the gene matches. CDR3 sequence reads: CASSAWDRNTEAFF. The CDR3 bases are TGTGCCAGCAGCGCTTGGGACAGGAACACTGAAGCTTTCTTT.

This clonotype was seen a handful of times. The chain couples TRBV24-1 to TRBJ2-2, with D perhaps given as TRBD1 or TRBD2 (5 bases each). The CDR3 is made up of 17 amino acids. Germline values: CDR1 KGHDR, CDR2 SFDVKD. Trimming stripped 4 bases from V and 4 bases from J, with 18 bases between. CDR3 region: CATSEIGAGARTGELFF. CDR3 coding DNA: TGTGCCACCAGTGAAATCGGGGCAGGAGCCCGCACCGGGGAGCTGTTTTTT.

This clonotype has only a few counts. The chain uses TRBV3-1 and TRBJ1-4; D is unresolved. V lost 3 bases to trimming and J lost 8 bases, with 16 bases between them. Germline lookup yields CDR1 LGHDT and CDR2 YNNKEL (reference sequence). The CDR3 loop spans 15 amino acids. CDR3: CASSHLGRREEKLFF. The DNA for the CDR3 is TGTGCCAGCAGCCATCTTGGAAGGAGGGAGGAAAAACTGTTTTTT.

This sequence joins TRBV9 and TRBJ1-1; D ambiguous. V lost 7 bases and J lost 1, with 11 bases in between. Germline V gives CDR1 SGDLS, CDR2 YYNGEE. The CDR3 sequence is 13 residues long. DNA for the CDR3: TGTGCCAGCGGCCCTAGGCGGAACACTGAAGCTTTCTTT. Translation gives CASGPRRNTEAFF. The full variable domain, completed using reference TRBV9 and TRBJ1-1, is DSGVTQTPKHLITATGQRVTLRCSPRSGDLSVYWYQQSLDQGLQFLIQYYNGEERAKGNILERFSAQQFPDLHSELNLSSLELGDSALYFCASGPRRNTEAFFGQGTRLTVV.

This rearrangement joins TRBV5-5 to TRBJ1-1, with TRBD1 matching over 7 bases. With 2 bases clipped from V and 3 bases from J, the junction kept 7 bases outside the gene matches. Germline V gives CDR1 SGHKS, CDR2 YYEKEE (reference sequence). This CDR3 is 15 amino acids long. The CDR3 is CASSFQRGLDTEAFF. The CDR3 coding sequence is TGTGCCAGCAGCTTTCAAAGGGGGCTCGACACTGAAGCTTTCTTT.

The chain couples TRBV20-1 to TRBJ2-7, with D possibly being TRBD1 or TRBD2 (5 bases each). The V end was cut by 4 bases, the J end by 2 bases, with 15 bases between. The CDR3 is made up of 14 amino acids. The germline CDR1 and CDR2 sequences are DFQATT and SNEGSKA (reference sequence). The chain's CDR3 is CSATTWGSPYEQYF. The CDR3 DNA is TGCAGTGCTACCACCTGGGGGTCCCCCTACGAGCAGTACTTC.

This clonotype was recorded once. The J gene is TRBJ2-7, the V gene TRBV20-1, with 11 positions matching TRBD2. V shed 7 bases and J 3 bases; nucleotides not matched to a gene: 11. CDR1 is DFQATT, CDR2 SNEGSKA, per germline (reference sequence). The CDR3 extends over 15 amino acids. This CDR3 reads CSVLPTSGTHYEQYF. DNA of the CDR3: TGCAGTGTTCTTCCGACTAGCGGGACCCACTACGAGCAGTACTTC.

This clonotype was observed many times. J is TRBJ2-7 and V is TRBV30, with D unresolved. The germline CDR1 and CDR2 sequences are GTSNPN and SVGIG (reference sequence). This CDR3 has 13 amino acids. V lost 4 bases, J lost 6 bases, and 16 bases lay in between. CDR3 DNA sequence: TGTGCCTGGACCCCCGAACTCAGAAGCGAGCAGTACTTC. Protein sequence: CAWTPELRSEQYF.

This clonotype was observed many times. The chain has TRBV18 and TRBJ2-1, with TRBD1 as a possible D gene (5 bases). This CDR3 spans 14 amino acids. Per the germline V gene, CDR1 is KGHSH and CDR2 is LQKENI. Trimming took off 8 bases at V and 3 bases at J, with 14 bases between the two ends. The CDR3 nucleotides read TGTGCCAGCGCAAGGGGTGACGGCTACAATGAGCAGTTCTTC. Translation: CASARGDGYNEQFF.

V and J are TRBV29-1 and TRBJ2-1, with TRBD1 matching over 8 bases. Germline CDR1 and CDR2: SQVTM and ANQGSEA. There are 15 residues in the CDR3. This CDR3 reads CIRGTGLSSYNEQFF. CDR3 nucleotides: TGCATCCGAGGGACAGGTCTGAGCTCCTACAATGAGCAGTTCTTC.

In its sample, this clonotype was seen a few times. The chain uses TRBV5-4 and TRBJ1-2; no reliable D call. This CDR3 spans 15 amino acids. V dropped 1 base and J dropped 0 bases, with 10 bases sitting between them. The germline V gene has CDR1 SGHNT and CDR2 YYREEE (reference sequence). This CDR3 reads CASSLQREANYGYTF. In DNA, the CDR3 is TGTGCCAGCAGCTTGCAGAGGGAGGCTAACTATGGCTACACCTTC.

V is TRBV11-2 and J is TRBJ2-2; no clear D gene. The V gene's germline CDR1 is SGHAT and CDR2 FQNNGV. The CDR3 length is 11 residues. Trimming took 4 bases from V and 12 from J, leaving 9 bases between them. CDR3 in amino acids: CASSSGQKLFF. In DNA form, the CDR3 reads TGTGCCAGCAGCTCCGGGCAAAAGCTGTTTTTT.

This clonotype was seen only a few times. The chain joins TRBV28 to TRBJ2-5; TRBD2 is a possible D gene (6 bases). The length of the CDR3 is 12 residues. With 4 bases removed from V and 8 bases from J, the gap between germline ends came to 11 bases. Germline CDR1 reads MDHEN; CDR2 reads SYDVKM. The CDR3 sequence is CASSSSDETQYF. DNA for the CDR3: TGTGCCAGCAGTTCTAGCGATGAAACCCAGTACTTC.

In its sample, this clonotype was seen many times. The chain links TRBV7-6 to TRBJ2-1; D is possibly TRBD1 (5 bases). The ends were cut back, 0 bases at V and 8 bases at J, with 14 bases in the middle. Germline V gene lookup returns CDR1 SGHVS and CDR2 FNYEAQ. CDR3 size: 15 residues. The chain's CDR3 is CASSLARTRRDEQFF. The CDR3 DNA follows: TGTGCCAGCAGCTTAGCGCGGACACGACGGGATGAGCAGTTCTTC.

A few counts support this clonotype. This chain connects TRBV25-1 to TRBJ1-6; weak D call: TRBD1 (5 bases). Germline V gene sequence: CDR1 MGHDK, CDR2 SYGVNS. The length of the CDR3 is 15 residues. V was pared by 4 bases and J by 6 bases, with 13 bases between. The CDR3 region is CASSATTRGNSPLHF. In DNA form, the CDR3 reads TGTGCCAGCAGTGCGACGACAAGGGGTAATTCACCCCTCCACTTT.

The rearrangement uses TRBV6-1 and TRBJ2-5; TRBD1 matches at 8 bases. J gave up 1 base and V 8 bases, and 9 bases lay outside the gene matches. Germline V lookup: CDR1 MNHNS, CDR2 SASEGT. The CDR3 runs to 15 residues. The CDR3 region has the DNA TGTGCCAGCTCAAACAGGGGGGTTTCCCAAGAGACCCAGTACTTC. Translation gives CASSNRGVSQETQYF.

As DNA, the CDR3 is TGTGCCAGCAGAAAAACAGGGGAGGAACGCACCGGGGAGCTGTTTTTT. Amino acid sequence: CASRKTGEERTGELFF. The rearrangement uses TRBV7-9 and TRBJ2-2, with D perhaps matching TRBD1 (7 bases). Germline V lookup: CDR1 SEHNR, CDR2 FQNEAQ (reference sequence). The CDR3 contains 16 residues. With 6 bases removed from V and 4 bases from J, the gap between germline ends came to 18 bases.

This clonotype was found a few times. The V and J genes are TRBV13 and TRBJ2-3; 9 bases fit TRBD1. Trimming at V came to 4 bases and at J to 4 bases, leaving 9 bases not matched to a gene. This CDR3 comprises 16 residues. CDR1 is PRHDT, CDR2 FYEKMQ, per germline (reference sequence). DNA for the CDR3: TGTGCCAGCAGCTCCCAAACAGGGGGCATGGCAGATACGCAGTATTTT. Translation gives CASSSQTGGMADTQYF.

At least ten counts were recorded for this clonotype. The rearrangement links TRBV11-3 to TRBJ2-5; 10 bases are a match to TRBD2. This CDR3 has 15 amino acids. CDR1 SGHNT and CDR2 YENEEA come from the germline V gene. V dropped 5 bases and J dropped 6; count of bases not matched to a gene: 9. The CDR3 is CASSRGGTSDQTQYF. CDR3 DNA: TGTGCCAGCAGCAGAGGAGGGACTAGCGACCAGACCCAGTACTTC.

This clonotype was picked up a small number of times. V and J are TRBV6-2 or TRBV6-3 and TRBJ1-6; 9 positions agree with TRBD1. From germline, CDR1 is MNHEY and CDR2 SVGEGT. This CDR3 region has 15 residues. V lost 7 bases and J lost 8; bases outside the gene matches: 9. The CDR3 DNA is TGTGCCAGCACCCCGCGGACAGGGGTTCATTCACCCCTCCACTTT. As protein: CASTPRTGVHSPLHF.

The rearrangement links TRBV19 to TRBJ2-6; 10 bases align to TRBD1. The V gene's germline CDR1 is LNHDA and CDR2 SQIVND (reference sequence). V was clipped by 5 bases and J by 0 bases; unmatched bases: 10. The CDR3 consists of 19 residues. CDR3 sequence reads: CASSVISGQGSSGANVLTF. The CDR3 bases are TGTGCCAGTAGTGTTATCTCGGGACAGGGGAGCTCTGGGGCCAACGTCCTGACTTTC.

On this clonotype: This may stem from a read error, because a much larger clone lies one nucleotide away. The chain combines TRBV20-1 with TRBJ2-7; D perhaps matches TRBD2 (5 bases). The J call may be incorrect, as the DNA end agrees better with TRBJ2-1. CDR1 is DFQATT, CDR2 SNEGSKA, per germline (reference sequence). CDR3 length: 14 residues. The DNA for the CDR3 is TGCAGTGCTAGAAGGGAGAGCAGCTCCTACGAGCAGTTCTTC. Amino acids: CSARRESSSYEQFF.

This clonotype was seen a few times. V gene TRBV7-9 combines with J gene TRBJ1-2, with D maybe TRBD1 (5 bases). The CDR3 totals 15 residues. Trimming took off 5 bases at V and 8 bases at J, with 21 bases between the two ends. Per germline, CDR1 SEHNR and CDR2 FQNEAQ (reference sequence). CDR3 nucleotides: TGTGCCAGCAGCCCGCCAACCAACCTGGGGGGGGGCTACACCTTC. Amino acid sequence: CASSPPTNLGGGYTF.

This clonotype has only a few counts. The genes are TRBV24-1 and TRBJ1-1; possible D gene TRBD1, 6 bases. Trimming took 5 bases from V and 11 from J, leaving 14 bases between them. This CDR3 is built from 12 residues. The germline V gene encodes CDR1 KGHDR and CDR2 SFDVKD. The CDR3 region has the DNA TGTGCCACCAGTGCAGGGGACGCGGGGGCTTTCTTT. Its protein product is CATSAGDAGAFF.

V and J are TRBV19 and TRBJ1-1; D uncertain. Trimming took off 2 bases at V and 1 base at J, with 5 bases between the two ends. Looked up from germline, CDR1 is LNHDA and CDR2 is SQIVND (reference sequence). This CDR3 spans 13 amino acids. The CDR3 is CASSIQENTEAFF. The CDR3 DNA reads TGTGCCAGTAGTATACAGGAGAACACTGAAGCTTTCTTT.